Below, 20 T cell receptor beta chains from the same sample are listed, as sequenced in a study of shared clonotypes between healthy human individuals. Here immunoSEQ multiplex PCR was the method, and the copy in TCRdb shows in-frame clones only, minus some. The data hold about 2 million clones, with roughly 95% observed a single time. CD45RO-negative, CCR7-positively selected cells formed the naive CD8 fraction, excluding terminally differentiated effector memory CD45RA+ cells. Sequencing was carried out using naive CD8+ T cells sorted from blood. The receptors shown here come from a man aged 18 to 29 in good health.

This chain joins TRBV5-1 and TRBJ2-7; 11 bases match TRBD2. The CDR3 loop spans 14 amino acids. Germline CDR1 is SGHRS and CDR2 is YFSETQ. Losses at the gene ends were 3 bases for V and 3 bases for J; bases not matched to a gene: 2. CDR3 sequence (DNA): TGCGCCAGCAGCTGGGGGACTAGCGGCTACGAGCAGTACTTC. The encoded protein is CASSWGTSGYEQYF.

This clone was seen just once. The chain has TRBV19 and TRBJ2-7; TRBD1 or TRBD2 may be the D gene (5 bases each). CDR3 size: 14 residues. Trimming took off 5 bases at V and 1 base at J, with 12 bases between the two ends. Per germline, CDR1 LNHDA and CDR2 SQIVND (reference sequence). The CDR3 region has the DNA TGTGCCAGTAGTGAGCTGGGACCTTCCTACGAGCAGTACTTC. Translating it yields CASSELGPSYEQYF. The variable domain in full, completed from reference TRBV19 and TRBJ2-7, reads DGGITQSPKYLFRKEGQNVTLSCEQNLNHDAMYWYRQDPGQGLRLIYYSQIVNDFQKGDIAEGYSVSREKKESFPLTVTSAQKNPTAFYLCASSELGPSYEQYFGPGTRLTVT.

There are a few counts of this clone. V is TRBV4-1 and J is TRBJ1-1; the D gene is possibly TRBD1 (5 bases). Germline CDR1 MGHRA, CDR2 YSYEKL. CDR3 size: 15 residues. Trimming left V 3 bases short and J 3 bases short, with 14 bases between. The CDR3 reads CASSHSGRGDTEAFF. CDR3 in DNA: TGCGCCAGCAGCCACTCGGGAAGAGGGGACACTGAAGCTTTCTTT.

The rearrangement links TRBV4-1 to TRBJ2-3, with 7 bases aligning to TRBD2. V trimming: 1 base; J trimming: 2 bases; junction bases outside the gene matches: 6. The CDR3 spans 16 residues. Per the germline V gene, CDR1 is MGHRA and CDR2 is YSYEKL. In nucleotides, the CDR3 is TGCGCCAGCAGCCAAGTAGGCCTAGCGGACACAGATACGCAGTATTTT. Its protein is CASSQVGLADTDTQYF.

The chain carries TRBV28 and TRBJ1-2; D gene unclear. The CDR3 is made up of 13 amino acids. Per germline, CDR1 MDHEN and CDR2 SYDVKM. Between the trimmed V and J ends, which lost 1 base and 8 bases, there was a span of 11 bases. For the CDR3, the DNA is TGTGCCAGCAGTTTATATTCTGGGGAAGGCTACACCTTC. Its protein product is CASSLYSGEGYTF.

The rearrangement links TRBV5-6 to TRBJ2-2; perhaps TRBD2 as D (6 bases). CDR1 and CDR2 (germline): SGHDT, YYEEEE. With 1 base removed from V and 5 bases from J, the gap between germline ends came to 9 bases. The CDR3 totals 14 residues. CDR3 bases: TGTGCCAGCAGCTTGTCGGGGGTGACCGGGGAGCTGTTTTTT. The encoded protein is CASSLSGVTGELFF.

The chain couples TRBV7-8 to TRBJ2-7, with D hard to call. The CDR3 spans 17 residues. Germline CDR1 reads SGHVS; CDR2 reads FQNEAQ. V shed 5 bases and J shed 3 bases, with 23 bases lying between them. CDR3 bases: TGTGCCAGCAGCCCAGCTGGTAGTGGGGTTGGCTACTACGAGCAGTACTTC. Translating it yields CASSPAGSGVGYYEQYF.

This chain connects TRBV13 to TRBJ1-2; tentatively, D is TRBD1 (5 bases). The V end was cut by 2 bases, the J end by 5 bases, with 18 bases between. The germline CDR1 and CDR2 sequences are PRHDT and FYEKMQ (reference sequence). The CDR3 has 16 amino acids. CDR3 DNA sequence: TGTGCCAGCAGCTTAATCGTCGGGGCAGGCCAATATGGCTACACCTTC. Protein: CASSLIVGAGQYGYTF.

This clone was recorded once. The chain joins TRBV29-1 to TRBJ1-2; D is ambiguous. CDR3 size: 11 residues. Germline CDR1 reads SQVTM; CDR2 reads ANQGSEA. CDR3 in DNA: TGCGGAGTCCGAGGGAACTATGGCTACACCTTC. Protein sequence: CGVRGNYGYTF.

The chain joins TRBV5-4 to TRBJ2-4; 7 bases are shared with TRBD1. The V segment lost 4 bases and the J segment 6 bases; nucleotides outside the gene matches: 7. The CDR3 consists of 14 residues. Germline-derived CDR1 and CDR2 are SGHNT and YYREEE (reference sequence). Here the CDR3 reads CASSPTGDGNIQYF. In DNA, the CDR3 is TGTGCCAGCAGCCCTACAGGGGACGGAAACATTCAGTACTTC.

The rearrangement joins TRBV5-6 to TRBJ2-5; 14 nucleotides line up with TRBD2. Germline-derived CDR1 and CDR2 are SGHDT and YYEEEE. With 4 bases clipped from V and 3 bases from J, the junction kept 5 bases outside the gene matches. The CDR3 loop spans 16 amino acids. The chain's CDR3 is CASSVTSGGAEETQYF. The DNA of the CDR3 is TGTGCCAGCAGCGTGACTAGCGGGGGGGCCGAAGAGACCCAGTACTTC.

The chain joins TRBV5-5 to TRBJ2-1; D might be TRBD2 (5 bases). V was clipped by 0 bases and J by 0 bases, with 13 bases between them. This CDR3 contains 17 residues. CDR1 SGHKS and CDR2 YYEKEE come from the germline V gene (reference sequence). CDR3 bases: TGTGCCAGCAGCTTGGCCCCGGGGATGGGCTCCTACAATGAGCAGTTCTTC. Its translation is CASSLAPGMGSYNEQFF.

A note on this clone: Other nucleotide sequences from this sample produce the same CDR3. V is TRBV2 and J is TRBJ2-7, with 7 bases lining up with TRBD1. Looked up from germline, CDR1 is SNHLY and CDR2 is FYNNEI. Trimming removed 6 bases from V and 1 base from J; junction bases left unmatched: 3. This CDR3 is 13 amino acids long. CDR3 region: CASRGTESYEQYF. DNA for the CDR3: TGTGCCAGCAGGGGGACAGAGTCCTACGAGCAGTACTTC. The variable domain in full, completed from reference TRBV2 and TRBJ2-7, reads EPEVTQTPSHQVTQMGQEVILRCVPISNHLYFYWYRQILGQKVEFLVSFYNNEISEKSEIFDDQFSVERPDGSNFTLKIRSTKLEDSAMYFCASRGTESYEQYFGPGTRLTVT.

The chain uses TRBV4-1 and TRBJ2-7; D possibly uses TRBD1 or TRBD2 (5 bases each). The CDR3 consists of 17 residues. Germline-derived CDR1 and CDR2 are MGHRA and YSYEKL. Trimming cost V 1 base and J 3 bases, with 19 bases left between them. CDR3 loop: CASSQVRVTDVFYEQYF. DNA of the CDR3: TGCGCCAGCAGCCAAGTGAGGGTGACAGACGTTTTCTACGAGCAGTACTTC.

The V and J genes are TRBV10-1 and TRBJ2-3; 9 bases agree with TRBD1. Germline V gene sequence: CDR1 WNHNN, CDR2 SYGVQD (reference sequence). With 3 bases clipped from V and 2 bases from J, the junction kept 6 bases outside the gene matches. The CDR3 loop spans 16 amino acids. The CDR3 loop is CASSEVGQGSTDTQYF. DNA for the CDR3: TGCGCCAGCAGTGAAGTTGGACAGGGGTCCACAGATACGCAGTATTTT.

This chain uses TRBV7-8 with TRBJ2-7; D may correspond to TRBD1 or TRBD2 (6 bases each). The CDR3 runs to 15 residues. In germline, CDR1 is SGHVS, CDR2 FQNEAQ. V dropped 2 bases and J dropped 5 bases, with 16 bases sitting between them. The CDR3 DNA is TGTGCCAGCAGCTTACCGGAGGGGGAGCCCCACGAGCAGTACTTC. Residues: CASSLPEGEPHEQYF. The full variable domain, its missing parts supplied by reference TRBV7-8 and TRBJ2-7, is GAGVSQSPRYKVAKRGQDVALRCDPISGHVSLFWYQQALGQGPEFLTYFQNEAQLDKSGLPSDRFFAERPEGSVSTLKIQRTQQEDSAVYLCASSLPEGEPHEQYFGPGTRLTVT.

The chain carries TRBV7-9 and TRBJ1-2; D remains unclear. Germline CDR1 and CDR2: SEHNR and FQNEAQ (reference sequence). The CDR3 spans 10 residues. Deletions cut 4 bases from V and 8 bases from J, with 5 bases between. CDR3 sequence: CASSSEGYTF. The CDR3 DNA is TGTGCCAGCAGCTCCGAAGGCTACACCTTC.

The rearrangement uses TRBV19 and TRBJ1-5; a weak D match, TRBD1 (6 bases). Germline values: CDR1 LNHDA, CDR2 SQIVND (reference sequence). Between the trimmed V and J ends, which lost 7 bases and 3 bases, there was a span of 16 bases. The CDR3 has 15 amino acids. The chain's CDR3 is CASTLNRGPNQPQHF. The CDR3 DNA sequence: TGTGCCAGTACCTTAAATCGGGGGCCCAATCAGCCCCAGCATTTT. The whole variable domain, remainder taken from reference TRBV19 and TRBJ1-5, is DGGITQSPKYLFRKEGQNVTLSCEQNLNHDAMYWYRQDPGQGLRLIYYSQIVNDFQKGDIAEGYSVSREKKESFPLTVTSAQKNPTAFYLCASTLNRGPNQPQHFGDGTRLSIL.

The chain carries TRBV6-4 and TRBJ1-2; 8 bases are shared with TRBD1. V shed 3 bases, J shed 6 bases, and the junction held 9 bases outside the gene matches. The V gene's germline CDR1 is MRHNA and CDR2 SNTAGT. The CDR3 is 15 amino acids. Written as DNA, the CDR3 is TGTGCCAGCAGTGAAGTAGCAGGGGGCGAAGATGGCTACACCTTC. Protein product: CASSEVAGGEDGYTF.

CDR3 loop: CASSQEIAMFYEQYF. The CDR3, as DNA: TGCGCCAGCAGCCAAGAAATCGCGATGTTTTACGAGCAGTACTTC. The chain couples TRBV4-3 to TRBJ2-7; unclear D gene. The V gene lost 0 bases and the J gene lost 4 bases, with 13 bases spanning the gap. The CDR3 totals 15 residues. CDR1 and CDR2 (germline): LGHNA, YSLEER.